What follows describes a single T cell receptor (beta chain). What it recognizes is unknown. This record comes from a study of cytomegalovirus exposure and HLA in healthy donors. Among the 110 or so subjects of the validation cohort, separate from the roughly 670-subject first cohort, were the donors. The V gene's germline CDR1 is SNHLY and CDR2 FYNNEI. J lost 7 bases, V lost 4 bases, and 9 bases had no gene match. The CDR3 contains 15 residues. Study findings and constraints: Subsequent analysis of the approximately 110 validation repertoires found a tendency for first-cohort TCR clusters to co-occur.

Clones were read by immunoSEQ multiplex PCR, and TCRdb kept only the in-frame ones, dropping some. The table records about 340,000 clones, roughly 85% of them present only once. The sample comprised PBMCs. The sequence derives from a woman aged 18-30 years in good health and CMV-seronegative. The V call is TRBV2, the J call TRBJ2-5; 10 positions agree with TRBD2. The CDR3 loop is CASSAYLAGEATQYF. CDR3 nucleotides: TGTGCCAGCAGTGCCTACCTAGCGGGAGAGGCGACCCAGTACTTC. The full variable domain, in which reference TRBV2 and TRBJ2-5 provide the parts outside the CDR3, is EPEVTQTPSHQVTQMGQEVILRCVPISNHLYFYWYRQILGQKVEFLVSFYNNEISEKSEIFDDQFSVERPDGSNFTLKIRSTKLEDSAMYFCASSAYLAGEATQYFGPGTRLLVL.